This T cell receptor beta chain came from a study of siplizumab effects on memory and regulatory T cells. Per germline, CDR1 MNHEY and CDR2 SVGAGI. The CDR3 loop spans 14 amino acids. The V end was cut by 2 bases, the J end by 5 bases, with 13 bases between. Some clones are missing from TCRdb's copy, which holds only in-frame ones; the method was immunoSEQ multiplex PCR. The sample lists some 100,000 clones; around 90% were seen once. This TCR derives from a human donor in good health. The gene calls are TRBV6-5 and TRBJ2-7; D is uncertain. Sequenced input: Tregs sorted from blood. The CDR3 DNA sequence: TGTGCCAGCAGTTACAGATCTCTCCACCACGAGCAGTACTTC. It translates to CASSYRSLHHEQYF.